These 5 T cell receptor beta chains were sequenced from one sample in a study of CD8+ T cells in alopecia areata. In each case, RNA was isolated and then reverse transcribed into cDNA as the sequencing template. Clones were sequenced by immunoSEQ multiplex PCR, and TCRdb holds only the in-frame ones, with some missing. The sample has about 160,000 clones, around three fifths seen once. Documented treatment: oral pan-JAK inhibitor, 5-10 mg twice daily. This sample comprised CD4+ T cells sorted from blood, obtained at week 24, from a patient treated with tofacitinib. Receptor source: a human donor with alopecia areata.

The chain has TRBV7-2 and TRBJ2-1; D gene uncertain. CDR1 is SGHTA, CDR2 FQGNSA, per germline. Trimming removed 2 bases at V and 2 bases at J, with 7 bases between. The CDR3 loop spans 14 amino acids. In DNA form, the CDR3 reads TGTGCCAGCAGCTTACTAGTCACCTACAATGAGCAGTTCTTC. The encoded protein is CASSLLVTYNEQFF.

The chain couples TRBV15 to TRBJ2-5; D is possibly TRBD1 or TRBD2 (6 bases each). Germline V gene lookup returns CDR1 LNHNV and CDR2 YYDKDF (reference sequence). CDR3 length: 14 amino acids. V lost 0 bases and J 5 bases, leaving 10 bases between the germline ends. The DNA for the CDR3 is TGTGCCACCAGCAGAGACCGGGGGCCGGAGACCCAGTACTTC. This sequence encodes CATSRDRGPETQYF.

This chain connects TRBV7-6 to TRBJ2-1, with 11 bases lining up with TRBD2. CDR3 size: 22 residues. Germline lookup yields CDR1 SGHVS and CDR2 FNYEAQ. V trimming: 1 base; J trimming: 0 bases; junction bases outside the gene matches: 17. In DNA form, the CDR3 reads TGTGCCAGCAGCTTAGACCCGGTACTAGCGGGGGACCTCGGGAGCTCCTACAATGAGCAGTTCTTC. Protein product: CASSLDPVLAGDLGSSYNEQFF.

The CDR3 DNA follows: TGTGCCTACGAGAGGGGGAATAATTCACCCCTCCACTTT. Translating gives CAYERGNNSPLHF. This chain joins TRBV30 and TRBJ1-6; D is possibly TRBD1 (6 bases). Looked up from germline, CDR1 is GTSNPN and CDR2 is SVGIG (reference sequence). This CDR3 spans 13 amino acids. V was clipped by 7 bases and J by 5 bases, with 12 bases between them.

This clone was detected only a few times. CDR3 DNA: TGTGCCAGCCGCCCGCCGTCAACCGAACAGCGACTAGCCAAAAACATTCAGTACTTC. This encodes CASRPPSTEQRLAKNIQYF. V is TRBV21-1 and J is TRBJ2-4. TRBV21-1 is labeled a pseudogene. The CDR3 totals 19 residues.